This is a list of T cell receptor beta chains from one sample in a study of cytomegalovirus exposure and HLA in healthy donors. Here immunoSEQ multiplex PCR was the method, and the copy in TCRdb shows in-frame clones only, minus some. The table has 300,000 or so clones, roughly 81% seen once. Sequences were obtained from PBMCs. These receptor sequences come from a woman aged 40 to 49 in good health and CMV-seropositive. CDR3s include the opening cysteine and the closing phenylalanine or tryptophan. Fields, in order: J gene, V gene, D gene, clone size, CDR3 protein, CDR3 DNA. The D gene is left open where the match is weak. Clone size is stated in some rows and not others, as once, few, many or a class when expanded.

>TRBJ2-3|TRBV6-6|.|.
CASRSFPGWADTQYF
TGTGCCAGCAGGAGTTTCCCGGGATGGGCTGATACGCAGTATTTT
>TRBJ2-7|TRBV15|.|.
CATSRDPLYEQYF
TGTGCCACCAGCAGAGACCCTCTCTACGAGCAGTACTTC
>TRBJ1-5|TRBV7-8|TRBD1|.
CASSPWDRGFPQPQHF
TGTGCCAGCAGCCCCTGGGACAGGGGATTCCCTCAGCCCCAGCATTTT
>TRBJ1-2|TRBV5-1|.|.
CASSLYSGGGYGYTF
TGCGCCAGCAGCTTGTACTCTGGGGGGGGTTATGGCTACACCTTC
>TRBJ1-2|TRBV7-9|.|few
CSSSSGGQNYGYTF
TGTTCCAGCAGCTCGGGGGGACAAAACTATGGCTACACCTTC
>TRBJ1-5|TRBV27|.|.
CASSFGGSNQPQHF
TGTGCCAGCAGTTTCGGAGGCAGCAATCAGCCCCAGCATTTT
>TRBJ2-2|TRBV4-2|TRBD2|.
CASSRELAGRTGELFF
TGTGCCAGCAGCCGAGAACTAGCGGGGAGGACCGGGGAGCTGTTTTTT
>TRBJ2-7|TRBV25-1|TRBD1|.
CASAGTGRNYEQYF
TGTGCCAGCGCCGGGACAGGGAGAAATTACGAGCAGTACTTC
>TRBJ2-4|TRBV7-2|TRBD2|once
CASSLDTSGRTKNIQYF
TGTGCCAGCAGCTTAGACACTAGCGGGAGAACCAAAAACATTCAGTACTTC
>TRBJ2-5|TRBV29-1|TRBD1|.
CSVGGQGTYQETQYF
TGCAGCGTTGGCGGACAGGGGACGTACCAAGAGACCCAGTACTTC
>TRBJ1-3|TRBV2|.|.
CASSVVSSGNTIYF
TGTGCCAGCAGTGTGGTCAGCTCTGGAAACACCATATATTTT
>TRBJ2-6|TRBV18|.|.
CASSFSQGGFGANVLTF
TGTGCCAGCTCGTTTTCGCAGGGCGGCTTTGGGGCCAACGTCCTGACTTTC
>TRBJ2-7|TRBV7-2|.|.
CASSQGRATYEQYF
TGTGCCAGCAGCCAGGGCAGGGCTACCTACGAGCAGTACTTC
>TRBJ2-1|TRBV11-2|.|.
CASSERGYGSSYNEQFF
TGTGCCAGCAGCGAACGCGGCTACGGGAGCTCCTACAATGAGCAGTTCTTC
>TRBJ2-3|TRBV9|TRBD2|.
CASSVSAGTSGIAGTDTQYF
TGTGCCAGCAGCGTTTCAGCCGGGACTAGCGGGATAGCCGGCACAGATACGCAGTATTTT
>TRBJ2-2|TRBV18|TRBD1|.
CASSPTSGGQADTGELFF
TGTGCCAGCTCACCTACCTCCGGGGGACAGGCCGACACCGGGGAGCTGTTTTTT
>TRBJ1-4|TRBV11-2|TRBD1|.
CASSFGQGALGEKLFF
TGTGCCAGCAGCTTCGGACAGGGGGCTCTTGGAGAAAAACTGTTTTTT
>TRBJ2-3|TRBV10-2|TRBD1|.
CASSGVQGVTDTQYF
TGCGCCAGCAGTGGCGTACAGGGGGTCACAGATACGCAGTATTTT
>TRBJ2-7|TRBV5-6|.|.
CASSSIAEHYEQYF
TGTGCCAGCAGCTCGATAGCGGAACACTACGAGCAGTACTTC
>TRBJ2-4|TRBV11-3|TRBD2|.
CASSLEGLAGSAKNIQYF
TGTGCCAGCAGCTTAGAGGGACTAGCGGGATCAGCCAAAAACATTCAGTACTTC
>TRBJ2-7|TRBV2|.|once
CATRVSYEQYF
TGTGCCACCCGGGTTTCCTACGAGCAGTACTTC
>TRBJ2-2|TRBV7-3|.|.
CASSPEGGRFSGELFF
TGTGCCAGCAGCCCCGAAGGGGGTCGGTTTAGCGGGGAGCTGTTTTTT
>TRBJ2-3|TRBV5-1|.|.
CASSLAGDVSGTQYF
TGCGCCAGCAGCTTGGCGGGAGATGTCTCCGGTACGCAGTATTTT
>TRBJ2-7|TRBV19|.|.
CASSMGGKQYF
TGTGCCAGTAGTATGGGGGGAAAGCAGTACTTC
>TRBJ2-3|TRBV28|TRBD1|.
CANFDRATDTQYF
TGTGCCAACTTCGACAGGGCCACAGATACGCAGTATTTT
>TRBJ1-5|TRBV7-2|TRBD1|.
CASSLWDSDQPQHF
TGTGCCAGCAGCTTATGGGACAGTGATCAGCCCCAGCATTTT